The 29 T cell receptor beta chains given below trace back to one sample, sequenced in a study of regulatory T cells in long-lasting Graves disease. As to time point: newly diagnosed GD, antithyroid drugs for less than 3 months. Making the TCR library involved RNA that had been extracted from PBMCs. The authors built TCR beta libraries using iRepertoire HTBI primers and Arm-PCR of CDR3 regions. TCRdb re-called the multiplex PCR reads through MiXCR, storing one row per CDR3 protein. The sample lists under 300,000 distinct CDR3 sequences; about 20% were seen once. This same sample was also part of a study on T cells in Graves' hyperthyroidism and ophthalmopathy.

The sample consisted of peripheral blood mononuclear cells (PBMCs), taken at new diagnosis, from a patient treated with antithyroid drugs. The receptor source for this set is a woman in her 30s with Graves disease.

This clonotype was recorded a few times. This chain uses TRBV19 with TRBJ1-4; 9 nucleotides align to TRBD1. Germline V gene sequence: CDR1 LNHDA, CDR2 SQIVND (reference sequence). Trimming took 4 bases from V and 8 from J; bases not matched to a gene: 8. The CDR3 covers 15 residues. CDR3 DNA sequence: TGTGCCAGTAGTACGGACAGGGGCGAGGGAGAAAAACTGTTTTTT. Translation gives CASSTDRGEGEKLFF.

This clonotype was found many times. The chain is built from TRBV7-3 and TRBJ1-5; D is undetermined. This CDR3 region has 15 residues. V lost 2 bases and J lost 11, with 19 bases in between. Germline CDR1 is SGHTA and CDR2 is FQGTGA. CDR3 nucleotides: TGTGCCAGCAGCTTAGAGCTCCGACCGGTAGAAGCCCAGCATTTT. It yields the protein CASSLELRPVEAQHF.

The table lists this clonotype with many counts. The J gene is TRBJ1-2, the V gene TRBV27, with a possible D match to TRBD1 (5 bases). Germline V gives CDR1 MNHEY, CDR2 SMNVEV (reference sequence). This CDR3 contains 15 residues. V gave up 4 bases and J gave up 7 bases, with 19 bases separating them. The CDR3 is CASSSRPTGSGGYTF. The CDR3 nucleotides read TGTGCCAGCAGTTCCCGTCCCACAGGAAGCGGTGGCTACACCTTC.

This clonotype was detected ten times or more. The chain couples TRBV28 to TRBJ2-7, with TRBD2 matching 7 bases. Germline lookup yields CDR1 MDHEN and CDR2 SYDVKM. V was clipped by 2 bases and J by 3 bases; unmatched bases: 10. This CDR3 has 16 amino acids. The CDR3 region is CASSLIWGGAGYEQYF. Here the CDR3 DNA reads TGTGCCAGCAGTTTAATCTGGGGAGGGGCGGGCTACGAGCAGTACTTC.

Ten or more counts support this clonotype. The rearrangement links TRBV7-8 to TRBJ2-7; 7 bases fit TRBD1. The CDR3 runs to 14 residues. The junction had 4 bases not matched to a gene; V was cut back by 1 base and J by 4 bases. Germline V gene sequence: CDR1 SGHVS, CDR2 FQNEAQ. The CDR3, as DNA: TGTGCCAGCAGCTTAGACGCAGGGGGTTACGAGCAGTACTTC. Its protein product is CASSLDAGGYEQYF.

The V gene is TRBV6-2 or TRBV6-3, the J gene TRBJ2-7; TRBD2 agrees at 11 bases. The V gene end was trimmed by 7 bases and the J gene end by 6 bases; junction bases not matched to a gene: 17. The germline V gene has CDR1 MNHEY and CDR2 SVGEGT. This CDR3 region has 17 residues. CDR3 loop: CASIPLPRLAGSIEQYF. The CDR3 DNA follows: TGTGCCAGCATTCCCCTACCCAGACTAGCGGGGAGCATCGAGCAGTACTTC.

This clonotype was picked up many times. The CDR3 loop is CASSPTGGSTEAFF. The CDR3 DNA follows: TGTGCCAGCAGCCCAACAGGGGGCTCCACTGAAGCTTTCTTT. V usage is TRBV12-3 or TRBV12-4 and J usage is TRBJ1-1, with 9 bases identical to TRBD1. V lost 6 bases, J lost 4 bases, and 6 bases stayed unmatched. CDR3 length: 14 amino acids.

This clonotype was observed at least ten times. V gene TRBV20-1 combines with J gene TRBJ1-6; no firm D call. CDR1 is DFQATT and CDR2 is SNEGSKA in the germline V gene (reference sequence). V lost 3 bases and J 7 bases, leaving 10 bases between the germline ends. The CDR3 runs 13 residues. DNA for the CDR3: TGCAGTGCTAGGCACGGCTCCAATTCACCCCTCCACTTT. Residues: CSARHGSNSPLHF.

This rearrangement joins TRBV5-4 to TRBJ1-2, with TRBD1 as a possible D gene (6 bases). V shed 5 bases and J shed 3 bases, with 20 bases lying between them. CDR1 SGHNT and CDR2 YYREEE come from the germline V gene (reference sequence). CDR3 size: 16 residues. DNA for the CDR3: TGTGCCAGCAGAAAGGGATTCGGGGGGCTTTACTATGGCTACACCTTC. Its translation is CASRKGFGGLYYGYTF.

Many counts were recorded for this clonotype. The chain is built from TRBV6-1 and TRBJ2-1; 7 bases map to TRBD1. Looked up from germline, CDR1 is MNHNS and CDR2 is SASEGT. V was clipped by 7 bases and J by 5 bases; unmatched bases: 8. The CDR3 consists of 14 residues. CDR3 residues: CASIRTGTDNEQFF. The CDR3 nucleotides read TGTGCCAGCATCAGGACAGGTACAGACAATGAGCAGTTCTTC.

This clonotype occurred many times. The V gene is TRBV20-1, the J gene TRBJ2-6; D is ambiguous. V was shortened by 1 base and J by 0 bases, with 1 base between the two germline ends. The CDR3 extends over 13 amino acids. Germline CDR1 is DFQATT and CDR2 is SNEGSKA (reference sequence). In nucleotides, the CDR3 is TGCAGTGCTAGAGCCTCTGGGGCCAACGTCCTGACTTTC. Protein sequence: CSARASGANVLTF.

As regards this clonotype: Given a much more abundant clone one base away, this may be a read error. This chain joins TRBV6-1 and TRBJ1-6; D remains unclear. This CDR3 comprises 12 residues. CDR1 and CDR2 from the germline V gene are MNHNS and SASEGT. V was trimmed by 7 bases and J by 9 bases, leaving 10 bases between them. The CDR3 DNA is TGTGCCAGCAATACTCCGACTTCACCCCTCCACTTT. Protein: CASNTPTSPLHF.

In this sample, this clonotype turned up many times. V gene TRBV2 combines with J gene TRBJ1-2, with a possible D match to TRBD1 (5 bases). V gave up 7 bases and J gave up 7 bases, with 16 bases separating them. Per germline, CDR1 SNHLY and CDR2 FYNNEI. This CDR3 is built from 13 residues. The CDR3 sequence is CASKPGYLPGYTF. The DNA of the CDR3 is TGTGCCAGCAAGCCAGGGTACCTCCCTGGCTACACCTTC. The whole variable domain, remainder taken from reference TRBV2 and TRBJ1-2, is EPEVTQTPSHQVTQMGQEVILRCVPISNHLYFYWYRQILGQKVEFLVSFYNNEISEKSEIFDDQFSVERPDGSNFTLKIRSTKLEDSAMYFCASKPGYLPGYTFGSGTRLTVV.

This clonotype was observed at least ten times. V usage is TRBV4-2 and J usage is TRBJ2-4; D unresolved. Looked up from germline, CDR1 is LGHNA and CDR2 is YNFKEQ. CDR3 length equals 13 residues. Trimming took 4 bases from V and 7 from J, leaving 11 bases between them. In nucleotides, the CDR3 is TGTGCCAGCAGCCCCATTGTTCCCAACATTCAGTACTTC. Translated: CASSPIVPNIQYF.

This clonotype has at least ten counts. The DNA of the CDR3 is TGCAGTGCGTCCGGGACGTACGAGCAGTACTTC. This sequence encodes CSASGTYEQYF. The chain has TRBV20-1 and TRBJ2-7, with D possibly called TRBD1 or TRBD2 (5 bases each). Trimming stripped 6 bases from V and 4 bases from J, with 10 bases between. Per germline, CDR1 DFQATT and CDR2 SNEGSKA (reference sequence). The CDR3 is 11 amino acids.

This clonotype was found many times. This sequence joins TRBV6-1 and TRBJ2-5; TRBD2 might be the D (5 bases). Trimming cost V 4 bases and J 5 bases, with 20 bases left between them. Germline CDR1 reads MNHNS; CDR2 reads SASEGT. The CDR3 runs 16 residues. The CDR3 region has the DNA TGTGCCAGCAGTGGATCCGGGGAGACTTCGTCGGAGACCCAGTACTTC. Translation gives CASSGSGETSSETQYF.

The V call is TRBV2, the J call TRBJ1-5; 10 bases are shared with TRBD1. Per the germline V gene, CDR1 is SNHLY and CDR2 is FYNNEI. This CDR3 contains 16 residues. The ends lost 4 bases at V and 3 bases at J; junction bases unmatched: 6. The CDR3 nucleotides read TGTGCCAGCAGTGCCCGGGACAGGGGACCCAATCAGCCCCAGCATTTT. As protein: CASSARDRGPNQPQHF.

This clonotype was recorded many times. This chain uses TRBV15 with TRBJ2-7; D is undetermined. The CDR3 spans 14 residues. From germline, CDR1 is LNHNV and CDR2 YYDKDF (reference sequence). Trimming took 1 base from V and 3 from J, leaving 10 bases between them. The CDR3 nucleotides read TGTGCCACCAGCAGAGGCCAGAGGAGCTACGAGCAGTACTTC. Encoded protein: CATSRGQRSYEQYF.

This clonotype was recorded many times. The CDR3 loop is CSVRGTGVVDTQYF. The CDR3 DNA reads TGCAGCGTGCGCGGGACAGGGGTGGTAGATACGCAGTATTTT. The gene calls are TRBV29-1 and TRBJ2-3; 10 bases are a match to TRBD1. Germline CDR1 reads SQVTM; CDR2 reads ANQGSEA. The CDR3 sequence is 14 residues long. The junction had 8 bases not matched to a gene; V was cut back by 6 bases and J by 5 bases.

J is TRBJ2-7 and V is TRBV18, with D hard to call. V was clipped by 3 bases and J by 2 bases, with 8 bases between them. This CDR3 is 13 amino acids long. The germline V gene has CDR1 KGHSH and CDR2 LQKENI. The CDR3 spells CASSPTVTYEQYF. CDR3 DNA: TGTGCCAGCTCACCGACGGTTACCTACGAGCAGTACTTC.

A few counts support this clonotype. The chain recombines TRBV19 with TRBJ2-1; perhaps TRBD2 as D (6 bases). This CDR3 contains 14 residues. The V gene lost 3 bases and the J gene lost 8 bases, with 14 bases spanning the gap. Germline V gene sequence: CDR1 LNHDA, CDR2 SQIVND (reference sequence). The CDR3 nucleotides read TGTGCCAGTAGTATGCCGAACAGGAGGGATGAGCAGTTCTTC. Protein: CASSMPNRRDEQFF.

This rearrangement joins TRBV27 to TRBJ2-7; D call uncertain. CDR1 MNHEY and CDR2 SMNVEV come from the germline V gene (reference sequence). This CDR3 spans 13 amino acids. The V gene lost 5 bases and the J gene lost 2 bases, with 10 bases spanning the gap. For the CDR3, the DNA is TGTGCCAGCAGTAGGACCCGCACCTACGAGCAGTACTTC. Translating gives CASSRTRTYEQYF.

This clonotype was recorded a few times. CDR3 protein: CASSLWSNYGYTF. The DNA for the CDR3 is TGTGCCAGCAGCTTGTGGTCTAACTATGGCTACACCTTC. This rearrangement joins TRBV5-4 to TRBJ1-2; D is uncertain. This CDR3 has 13 residues. V lost 1 base and J 0 bases, leaving 4 bases between the germline ends. From germline, CDR1 is SGHNT and CDR2 YYREEE (reference sequence). Based on the CDR3 plus reference TRBV5-4 and TRBJ1-2, the full variable domain is ETGVTQSPTHLIKTRGQQVTLRCSSQSGHNTVSWYQQALGQGPQFIFQYYREEENGRGNFPPRFSGLQFPNYSSELNVNALELDDSALYLCASSLWSNYGYTFGSGTRLTVV.

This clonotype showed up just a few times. DNA for the CDR3: TGTGCCAGCAGCGCCCTGGGTCGGGGGGGCACCGGGGAGCTGTTTTTT. Encoded protein: CASSALGRGGTGELFF. The rearrangement uses TRBV9 and TRBJ2-2; 8 positions match TRBD2. Losses at the gene ends were 3 bases for V and 4 bases for J; bases not matched to a gene: 8. The length of the CDR3 is 16 residues. Germline CDR1 reads SGDLS; CDR2 reads YYNGEE.

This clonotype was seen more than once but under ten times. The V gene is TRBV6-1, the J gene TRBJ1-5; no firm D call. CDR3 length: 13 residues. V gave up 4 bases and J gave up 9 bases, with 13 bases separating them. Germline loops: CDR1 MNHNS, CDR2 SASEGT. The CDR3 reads CASSVGEFGPQHF. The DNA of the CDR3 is TGTGCCAGCAGTGTTGGGGAGTTTGGGCCCCAGCATTTT.

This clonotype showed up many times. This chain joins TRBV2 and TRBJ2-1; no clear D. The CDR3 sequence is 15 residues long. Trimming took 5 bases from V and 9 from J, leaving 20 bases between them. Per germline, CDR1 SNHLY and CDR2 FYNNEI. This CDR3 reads CASSQNSPTTGEQFF. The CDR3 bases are TGTGCCAGCAGTCAGAACAGTCCCACTACGGGTGAGCAGTTCTTC.

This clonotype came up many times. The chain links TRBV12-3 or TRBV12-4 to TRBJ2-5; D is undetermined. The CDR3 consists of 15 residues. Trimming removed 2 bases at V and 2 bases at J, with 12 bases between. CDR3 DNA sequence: TGTGCCAGCAGTTTAAGCCCCACCTGGCAAGAGACCCAGTACTTC. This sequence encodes CASSLSPTWQETQYF.

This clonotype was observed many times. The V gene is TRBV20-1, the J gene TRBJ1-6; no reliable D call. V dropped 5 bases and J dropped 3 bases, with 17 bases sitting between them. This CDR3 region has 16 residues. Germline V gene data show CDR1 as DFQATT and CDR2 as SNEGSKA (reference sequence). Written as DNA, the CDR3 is TGCAGTGCTCTCAAGGGAGGTGCTCTCTATAATTCACCCCTCCACTTT. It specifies CSALKGGALYNSPLHF.

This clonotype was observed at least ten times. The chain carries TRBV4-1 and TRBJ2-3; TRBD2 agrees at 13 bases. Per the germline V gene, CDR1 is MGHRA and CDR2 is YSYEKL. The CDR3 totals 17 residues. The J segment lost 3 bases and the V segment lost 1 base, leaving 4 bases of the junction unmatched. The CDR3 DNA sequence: TGCGCCAGCAGCCAAGGTCGGACTAGCGGGGGTACAGATACGCAGTATTTT. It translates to CASSQGRTSGGTDTQYF.